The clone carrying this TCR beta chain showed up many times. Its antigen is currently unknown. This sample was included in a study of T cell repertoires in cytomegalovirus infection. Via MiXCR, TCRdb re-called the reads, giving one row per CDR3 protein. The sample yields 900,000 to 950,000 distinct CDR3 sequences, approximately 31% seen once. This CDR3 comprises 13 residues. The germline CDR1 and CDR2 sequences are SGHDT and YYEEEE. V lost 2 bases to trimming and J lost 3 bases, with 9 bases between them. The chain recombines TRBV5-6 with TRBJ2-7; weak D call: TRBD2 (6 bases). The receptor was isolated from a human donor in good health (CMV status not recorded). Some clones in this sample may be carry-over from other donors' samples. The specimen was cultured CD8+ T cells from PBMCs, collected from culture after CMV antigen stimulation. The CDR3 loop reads CASSFGLFYEQYF. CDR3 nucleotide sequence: TGTGCCAGCAGCTTTGGACTATTCTACGAGCAGTACTTC.